Reported below is one T cell receptor (beta chain). Its matching antigen is unknown. The sample is drawn from a study of cytomegalovirus exposure and HLA in healthy donors. Study findings and constraints: The sole available immune exposure information was CMV serostatus.

The primer mix had 60 Vbeta and 13 Jbeta primers. The table came from immunoSEQ multiplex PCR; TCRdb's copy has only in-frame clones and leaves some out. The data include approximately 50,000 clones; the top ten clones carry 2.1%. V was pared by 2 bases and J by 6 bases, with 11 bases between. Germline V lookup: CDR1 GTSNPN, CDR2 SVGIG (reference sequence). The CDR3 length is 13 residues. Input material: PBMCs. This sequence joins TRBV30 and TRBJ1-3; possibly TRBD1 for D (6 bases). The TCR originated in a woman aged 40-49 years in good health and CMV-seronegative. CDR3 loop: CAWSRGGQNTIYF. CDR3 nucleotides: TGTGCCTGGAGTAGGGGGGGGCAAAACACCATATATTTT.